This T cell receptor beta chain was identified during a study of blood T cell repertoires in COVID-19. About the study: From the United States, Italy and Spain came samples of acute and convalescent COVID-19. Sample material is recorded as cDNA or gDNA derived from T cells, B-cell-depleted T cells, or PBMCs.

Per the authors' pipeline: Reference gene primer amplification gave estimated nucleated cell counts. Here immunoSEQ multiplex PCR was the method, and the copy in TCRdb shows in-frame clones only, minus some. V and J calls and clone size are those listed in that table; D and trimming were worked out from the DNA. The data contain about 83,000 clones, 70% to 90% of them singletons. The V gene's germline CDR1 is SGHRS and CDR2 YFSETQ. V lost 1 base, J lost 7 bases, and 17 bases lay in between. The CDR3 contains 15 residues. This receptor was identified in a man older than 75 with active or convalescent COVID-19. The gene calls are TRBV5-1 and TRBJ1-2; D uncertain. Material for sequencing was peripheral blood. The CDR3 sequence is CASSLSGSAGPGYTF. CDR3 sequence (DNA): TGCGCCAGCAGCTTGTCGGGGTCTGCGGGTCCTGGCTACACCTTC.